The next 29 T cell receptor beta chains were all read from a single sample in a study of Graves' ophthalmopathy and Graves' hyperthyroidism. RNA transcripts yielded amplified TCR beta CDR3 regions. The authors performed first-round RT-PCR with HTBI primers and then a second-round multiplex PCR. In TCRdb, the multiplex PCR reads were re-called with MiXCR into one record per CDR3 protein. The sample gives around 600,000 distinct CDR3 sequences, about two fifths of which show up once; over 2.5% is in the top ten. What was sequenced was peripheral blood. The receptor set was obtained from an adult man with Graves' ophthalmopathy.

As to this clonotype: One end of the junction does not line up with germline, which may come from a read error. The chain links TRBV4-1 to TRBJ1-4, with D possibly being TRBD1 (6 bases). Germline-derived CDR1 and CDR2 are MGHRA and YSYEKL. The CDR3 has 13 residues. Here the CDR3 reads CTSSQPGGEKLFF. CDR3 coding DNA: TGCACCAGCAGCCAACCCGGGGGCGAAAAACTGTTTTTT.

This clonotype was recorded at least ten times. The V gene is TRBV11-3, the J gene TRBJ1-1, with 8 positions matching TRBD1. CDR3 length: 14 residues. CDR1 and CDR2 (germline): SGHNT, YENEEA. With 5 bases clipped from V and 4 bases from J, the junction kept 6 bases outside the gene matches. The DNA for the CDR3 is TGTGCCAGCAGCCAGGACAGGGAGGTCACTGAAGCTTTCTTT. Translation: CASSQDREVTEAFF. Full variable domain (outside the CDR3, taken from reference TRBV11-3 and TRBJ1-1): EAGVVQSPRYKIIEKKQPVAFWCNPISGHNTLYWYLQNLGQGPELLIRYENEEAVDDSQLPKDRFSAERLKGVDSTLKIQPAELGDSAVYLCASSQDREVTEAFFGQGTRLTVV.

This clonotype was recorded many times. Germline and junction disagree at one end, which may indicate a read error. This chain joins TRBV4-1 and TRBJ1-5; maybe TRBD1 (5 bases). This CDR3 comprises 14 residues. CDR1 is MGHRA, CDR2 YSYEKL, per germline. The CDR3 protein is CASSQDRGVQPQHF. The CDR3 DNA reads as TGTGCCAGCAGCCAAGATCGGGGGGTACAGCCCCAGCATTTT.

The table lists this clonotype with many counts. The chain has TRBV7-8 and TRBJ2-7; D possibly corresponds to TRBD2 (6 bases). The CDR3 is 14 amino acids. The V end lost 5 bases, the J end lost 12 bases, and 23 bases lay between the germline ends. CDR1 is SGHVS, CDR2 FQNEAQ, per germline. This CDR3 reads CASSPTFGVERAYF. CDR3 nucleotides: TGTGCCAGCAGCCCCACCTTCGGAGTGGAGCGGGCGTACTTC.

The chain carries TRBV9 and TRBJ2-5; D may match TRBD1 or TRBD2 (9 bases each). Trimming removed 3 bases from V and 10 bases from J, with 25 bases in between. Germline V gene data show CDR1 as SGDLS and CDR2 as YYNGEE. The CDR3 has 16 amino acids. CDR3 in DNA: TGTGCCAGCAGCGCTTTTGCTAGCGGGACAGGGATGGACCAGTACTTC. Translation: CASSAFASGTGMDQYF.

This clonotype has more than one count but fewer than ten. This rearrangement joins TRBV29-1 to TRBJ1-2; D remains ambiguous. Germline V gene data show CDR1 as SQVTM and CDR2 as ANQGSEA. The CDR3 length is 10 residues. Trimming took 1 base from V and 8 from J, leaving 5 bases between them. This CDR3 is CSVEGSGYTF. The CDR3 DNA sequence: TGCAGCGTTGAAGGTAGCGGCTACACCTTC.

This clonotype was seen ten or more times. The CDR3 region has the DNA TGTGCCAGCAGTAGGGGACAGGGGGCGCTCAATCAGCCCCAGCATTTT. Amino acid sequence: CASSRGQGALNQPQHF. V usage is TRBV12-3 or TRBV12-4 and J usage is TRBJ1-5, with 12 bases aligning to TRBD1. CDR3 size: 16 residues. V lost 5 bases and J lost 3; bases outside the gene matches: 5.

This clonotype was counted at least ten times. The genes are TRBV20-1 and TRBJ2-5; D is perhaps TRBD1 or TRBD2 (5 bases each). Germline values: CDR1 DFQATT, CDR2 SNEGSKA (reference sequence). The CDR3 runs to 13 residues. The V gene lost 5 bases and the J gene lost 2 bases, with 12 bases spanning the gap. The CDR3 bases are TGCAGTGCTCCCCTGGGACGGCAAGAGACCCAGTACTTC. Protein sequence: CSAPLGRQETQYF.

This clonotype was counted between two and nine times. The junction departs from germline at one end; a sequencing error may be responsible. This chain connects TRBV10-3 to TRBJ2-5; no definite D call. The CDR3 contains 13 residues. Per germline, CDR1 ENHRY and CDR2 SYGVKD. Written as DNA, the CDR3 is TGTGCCAGCAGTCAACACCTACAAGAGACCCAGTACTTC. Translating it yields CASSQHLQETQYF.

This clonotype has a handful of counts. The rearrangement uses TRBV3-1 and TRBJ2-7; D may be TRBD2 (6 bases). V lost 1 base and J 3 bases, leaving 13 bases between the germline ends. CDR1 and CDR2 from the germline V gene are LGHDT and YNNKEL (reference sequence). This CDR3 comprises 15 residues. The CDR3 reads CASSQGYISGYEQYF. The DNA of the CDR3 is TGTGCCAGCAGCCAAGGTTACATTAGCGGCTACGAGCAGTACTTC.

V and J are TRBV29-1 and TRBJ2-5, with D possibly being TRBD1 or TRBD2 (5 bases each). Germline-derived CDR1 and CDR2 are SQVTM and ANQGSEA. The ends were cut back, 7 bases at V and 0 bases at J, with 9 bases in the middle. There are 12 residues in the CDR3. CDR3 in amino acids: CSGGSDQETQYF. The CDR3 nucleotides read TGCAGCGGGGGGTCCGACCAAGAGACCCAGTACTTC.

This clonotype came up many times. Here the CDR3 reads CASSYLDSSNSPLHF. The CDR3 region has the DNA TGTGCCAGCAGTTACCTGGACAGTAGCAATTCACCCCTCCACTTT. V and J are TRBV6-6 and TRBJ1-6, with D possibly being TRBD1 (6 bases). The CDR3 is 15 residues long. CDR1 MNHNY and CDR2 SVGAGI come from the germline V gene (reference sequence). V was trimmed by 2 bases and J by 7 bases, leaving 12 bases between them.

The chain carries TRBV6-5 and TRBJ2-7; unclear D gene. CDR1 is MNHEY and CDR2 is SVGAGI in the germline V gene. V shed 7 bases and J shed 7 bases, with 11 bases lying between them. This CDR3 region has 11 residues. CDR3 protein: CASTHNNEQYF. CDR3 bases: TGTGCCAGCACTCATAACAATGAGCAGTACTTC.

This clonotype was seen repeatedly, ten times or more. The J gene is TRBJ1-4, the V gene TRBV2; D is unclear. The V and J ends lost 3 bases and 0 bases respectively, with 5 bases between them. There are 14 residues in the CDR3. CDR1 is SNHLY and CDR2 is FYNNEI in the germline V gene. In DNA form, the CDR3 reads TGTGCCAGCAGTGATTACTCAACTAATGAAAAACTGTTTTTT. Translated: CASSDYSTNEKLFF.

The CDR3 nucleotides are TGTGCCAGCAGCCGTGGAATGGGGGGCTACACCTTC. It codes for CASSRGMGGYTF. The V call is TRBV14, the J call TRBJ1-2; D is uncertain. There are 12 residues in the CDR3. V was trimmed by 4 bases and J by 8 bases, leaving 11 bases between them. The V gene's germline CDR1 is SGHDN and CDR2 FVKESK.

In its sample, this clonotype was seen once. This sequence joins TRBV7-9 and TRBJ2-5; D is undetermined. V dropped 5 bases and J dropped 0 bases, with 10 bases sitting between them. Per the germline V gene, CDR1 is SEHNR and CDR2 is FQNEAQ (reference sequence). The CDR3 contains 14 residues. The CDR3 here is CASSQFQYQETQYF. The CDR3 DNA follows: TGTGCCAGCAGCCAATTCCAGTACCAAGAGACCCAGTACTTC.

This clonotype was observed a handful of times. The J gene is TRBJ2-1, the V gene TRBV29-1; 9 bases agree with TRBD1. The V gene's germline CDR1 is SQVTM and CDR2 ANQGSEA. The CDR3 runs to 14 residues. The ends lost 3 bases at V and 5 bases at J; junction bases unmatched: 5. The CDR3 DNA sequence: TGCAGCGTTGAGTTGGGACAGGGCCACAATGAGCAGTTCTTC. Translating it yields CSVELGQGHNEQFF.

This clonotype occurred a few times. CDR3 loop: CASSVAQGAGELFF. In DNA form, the CDR3 reads TGTGCCAGCAGCGTGGCACAGGGGGCCGGGGAGCTGTTTTTT. The chain uses TRBV9 and TRBJ2-2; 8 bases match TRBD1. Unmatched junction bases numbered 3, after V lost 2 bases and J lost 6 bases. The CDR3 is 14 residues long. The germline V gene encodes CDR1 SGDLS and CDR2 YYNGEE.

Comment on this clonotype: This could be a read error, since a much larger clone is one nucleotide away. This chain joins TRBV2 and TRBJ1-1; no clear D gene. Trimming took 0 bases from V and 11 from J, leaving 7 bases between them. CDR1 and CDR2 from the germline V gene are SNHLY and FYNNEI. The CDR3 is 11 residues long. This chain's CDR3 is CASSEARWAFF. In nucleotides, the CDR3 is TGTGCCAGCAGTGAAGCCCGGTGGGCTTTCTTT.

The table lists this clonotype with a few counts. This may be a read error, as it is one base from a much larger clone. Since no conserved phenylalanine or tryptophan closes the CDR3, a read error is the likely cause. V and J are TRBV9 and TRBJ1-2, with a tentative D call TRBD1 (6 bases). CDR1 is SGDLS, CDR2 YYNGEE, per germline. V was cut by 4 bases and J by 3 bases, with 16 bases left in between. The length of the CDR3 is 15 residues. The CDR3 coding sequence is TGTGCCAGCAGCTCACAACAGGGAGAGGACTATGGCTACACCCTC. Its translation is CASSSQQGEDYGYTL.

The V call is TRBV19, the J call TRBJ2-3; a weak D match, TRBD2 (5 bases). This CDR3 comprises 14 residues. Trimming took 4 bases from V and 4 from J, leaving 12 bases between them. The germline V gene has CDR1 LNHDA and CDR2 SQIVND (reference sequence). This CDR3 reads CASSSGSNPDTQYF. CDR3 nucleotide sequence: TGTGCCAGTAGTAGCGGGTCTAATCCAGATACGCAGTATTTT.

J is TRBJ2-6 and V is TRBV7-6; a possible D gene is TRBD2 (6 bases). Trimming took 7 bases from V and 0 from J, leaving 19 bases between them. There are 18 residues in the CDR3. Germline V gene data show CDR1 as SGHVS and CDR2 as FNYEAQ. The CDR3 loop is CASTIGPGLNSGANVLTF. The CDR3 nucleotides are TGTGCCAGCACCATCGGTCCGGGACTTAACTCTGGGGCCAACGTCCTGACTTTC. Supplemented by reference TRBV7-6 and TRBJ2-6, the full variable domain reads GAGVSQSPRYKVTKRGQDVALRCDPISGHVSLYWYRQALGQGPEFLTYFNYEAQQDKSGLPNDRFSAERPEGSISTLTIQRTEQRDSAMYRCASTIGPGLNSGANVLTFGAGSRLTVL.

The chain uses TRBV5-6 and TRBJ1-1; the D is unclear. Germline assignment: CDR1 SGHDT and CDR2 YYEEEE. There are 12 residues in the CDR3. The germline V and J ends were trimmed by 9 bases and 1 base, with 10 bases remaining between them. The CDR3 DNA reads TGTGCCACCGCGGACGCGAACACTGAAGCTTTCTTT. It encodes CATADANTEAFF.

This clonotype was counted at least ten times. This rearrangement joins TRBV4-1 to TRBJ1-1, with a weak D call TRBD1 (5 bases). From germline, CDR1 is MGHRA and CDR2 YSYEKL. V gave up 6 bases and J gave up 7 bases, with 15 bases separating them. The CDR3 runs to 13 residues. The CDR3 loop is CASSKTGRGEAFF. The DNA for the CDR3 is TGCGCCAGCAGTAAGACGGGACGCGGTGAAGCTTTCTTT.

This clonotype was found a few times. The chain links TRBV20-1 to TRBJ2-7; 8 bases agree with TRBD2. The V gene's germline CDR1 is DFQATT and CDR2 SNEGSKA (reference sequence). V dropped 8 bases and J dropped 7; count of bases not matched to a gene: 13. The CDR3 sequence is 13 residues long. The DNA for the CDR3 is TGCAGTCTTAGCGGGAAGGTACCCTGGGAGCAGTACTTC. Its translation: CSLSGKVPWEQYF.

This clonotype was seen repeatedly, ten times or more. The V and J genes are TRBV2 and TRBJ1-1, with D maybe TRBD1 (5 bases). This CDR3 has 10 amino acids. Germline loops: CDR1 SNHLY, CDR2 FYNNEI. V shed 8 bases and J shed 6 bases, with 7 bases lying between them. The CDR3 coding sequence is TGTGCCAGCCGGGGGGCTGAAGCTTTCTTT. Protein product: CASRGAEAFF.

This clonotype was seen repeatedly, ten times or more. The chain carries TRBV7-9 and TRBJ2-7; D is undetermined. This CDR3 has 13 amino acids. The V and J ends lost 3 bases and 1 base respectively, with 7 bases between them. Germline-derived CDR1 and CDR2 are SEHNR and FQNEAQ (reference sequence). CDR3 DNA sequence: TGTGCCAGCAGCTTCTCATTTTCCTACGAGCAGTACTTC. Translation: CASSFSFSYEQYF.

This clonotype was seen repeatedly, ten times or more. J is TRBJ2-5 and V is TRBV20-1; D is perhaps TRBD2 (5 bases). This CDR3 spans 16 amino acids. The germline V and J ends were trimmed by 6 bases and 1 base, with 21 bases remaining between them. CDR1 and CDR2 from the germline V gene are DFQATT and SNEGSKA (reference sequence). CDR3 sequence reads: CSAAGRTEGFQETQYF. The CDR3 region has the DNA TGCAGTGCCGCGGGTAGGACTGAGGGCTTCCAAGAGACCCAGTACTTC.

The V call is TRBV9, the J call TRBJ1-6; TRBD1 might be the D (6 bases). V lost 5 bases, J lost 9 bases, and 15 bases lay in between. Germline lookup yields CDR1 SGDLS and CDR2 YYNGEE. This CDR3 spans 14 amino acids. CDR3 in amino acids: CASSKRGASSPLHF. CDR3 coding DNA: TGTGCCAGCAGTAAGCGGGGGGCTTCTTCACCCCTCCACTTT.